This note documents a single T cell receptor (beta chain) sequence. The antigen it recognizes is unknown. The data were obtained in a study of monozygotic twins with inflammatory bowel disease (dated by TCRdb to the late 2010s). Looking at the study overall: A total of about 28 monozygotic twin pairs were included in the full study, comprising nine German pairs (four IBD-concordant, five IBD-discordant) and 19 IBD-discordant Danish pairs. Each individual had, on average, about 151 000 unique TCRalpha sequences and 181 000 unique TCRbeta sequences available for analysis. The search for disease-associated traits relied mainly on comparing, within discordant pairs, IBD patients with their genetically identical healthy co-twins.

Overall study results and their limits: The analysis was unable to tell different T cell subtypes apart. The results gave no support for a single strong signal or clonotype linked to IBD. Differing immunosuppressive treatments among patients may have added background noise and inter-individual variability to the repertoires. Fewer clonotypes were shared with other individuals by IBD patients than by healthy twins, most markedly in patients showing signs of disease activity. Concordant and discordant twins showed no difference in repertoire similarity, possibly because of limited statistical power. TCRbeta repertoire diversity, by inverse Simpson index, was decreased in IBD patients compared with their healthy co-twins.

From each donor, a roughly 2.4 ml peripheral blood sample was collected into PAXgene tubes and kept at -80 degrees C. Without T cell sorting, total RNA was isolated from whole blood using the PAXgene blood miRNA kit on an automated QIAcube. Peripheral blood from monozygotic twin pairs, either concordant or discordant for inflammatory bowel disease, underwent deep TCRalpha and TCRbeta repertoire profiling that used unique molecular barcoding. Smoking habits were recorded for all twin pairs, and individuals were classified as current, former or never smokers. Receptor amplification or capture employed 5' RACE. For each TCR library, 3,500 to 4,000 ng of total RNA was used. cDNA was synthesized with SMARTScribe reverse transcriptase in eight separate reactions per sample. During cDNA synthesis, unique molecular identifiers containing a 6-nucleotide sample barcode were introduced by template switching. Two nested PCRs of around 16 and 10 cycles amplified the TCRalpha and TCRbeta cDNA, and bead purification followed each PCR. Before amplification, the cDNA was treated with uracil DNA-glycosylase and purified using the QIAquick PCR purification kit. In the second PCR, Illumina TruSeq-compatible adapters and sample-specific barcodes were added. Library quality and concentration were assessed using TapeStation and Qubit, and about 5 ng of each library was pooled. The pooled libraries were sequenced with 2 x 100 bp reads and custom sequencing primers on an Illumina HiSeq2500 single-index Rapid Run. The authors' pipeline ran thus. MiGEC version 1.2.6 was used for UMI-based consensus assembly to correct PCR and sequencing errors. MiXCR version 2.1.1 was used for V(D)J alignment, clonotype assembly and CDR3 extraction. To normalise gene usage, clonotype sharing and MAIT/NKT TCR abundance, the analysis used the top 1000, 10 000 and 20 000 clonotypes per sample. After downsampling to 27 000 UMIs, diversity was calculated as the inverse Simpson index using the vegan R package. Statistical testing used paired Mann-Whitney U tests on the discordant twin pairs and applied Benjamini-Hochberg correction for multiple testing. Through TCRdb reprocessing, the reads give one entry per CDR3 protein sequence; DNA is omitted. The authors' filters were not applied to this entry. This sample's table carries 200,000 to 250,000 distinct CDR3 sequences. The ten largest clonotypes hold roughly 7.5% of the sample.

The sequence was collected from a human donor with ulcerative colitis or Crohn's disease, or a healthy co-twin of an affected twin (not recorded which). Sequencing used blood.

The CDR3 protein sequence reads: CASSQKGGGDRDQPQHF. The sequence is built from TRBV4-1 and TRBJ1-5; TCRdb returns TRBD1, unconfirmable since there is no DNA. Per the germline V gene, MGHRA is the CDR1 and YSYEKL is the CDR2. The CDR3 has 17 amino acids, counting the end cysteine and phenylalanine. No nucleotide data were recorded.